A selection of T cell receptor beta chains follows, all from one sample in a study of identical twins. TCRdb itself ran the 5' RACE reads through MiXCR, one entry per CDR3 protein. The sample carries just over 450,000 distinct CDR3 sequences, 13% to 15% recorded once. This sample was also put to use in a study of yellow fever vaccine responses in identical twins.

Sequencing was performed on CD4+ T cells sorted from blood. These receptors were taken from a young woman in good health. Both conserved end residues are part of each CDR3. The D gene is left open where the match is weak. Clone size is given for some rows only: seen once, a few or many times, or a class if the clone is expanded.

v_call	j_call	d_call	cdr3_length	clone_size	cdr3_aa	cdr3_nt
TRBV6-1	TRBJ2-3	TRBD1	14	few	CASQARGNTDTQYF	TGTGCCAGCCAAGCCAGGGGGAACACAGATACGCAGTATTTT
TRBV20-1	TRBJ2-2	NA	13	few	CSAPRQSPGELFF	TGCAGTGCTCCTCGACAGAGCCCCGGGGAGCTGTTTTTT
TRBV2	TRBJ2-5	TRBD1	14	few	CASSEQGAVETQYF	TGTGCCAGCAGTGAACAGGGGGCTGTGGAGACCCAGTACTTC
TRBV20-1	TRBJ2-1	NA	15	NA	CSARQLGNPYNEQFF	TGCAGTGCTAGACAACTAGGCAACCCTTACAATGAGCAGTTCTTC
TRBV28	TRBJ2-1	TRBD2	14	many	CASNRGRPYNEQFF	TGTGCCAGCAACCGCGGGAGGCCCTACAATGAGCAGTTCTTC
TRBV20-1	TRBJ2-3	NA	14	NA	CSARPRGVADTQYF	TGCAGTGCTAGACCACGAGGGGTTGCAGATACGCAGTATTTT
TRBV25-1	TRBJ2-3	TRBD2	16	NA	CASSEGSGGATDTQYF	TGTGCCAGCAGTGAAGGCAGCGGGGGGGCGACAGATACGCAGTATTTT
TRBV3-1	TRBJ1-6	TRBD1	15	NA	CASSPPGQGRPPLHF	TGTGCCAGCAGCCCCCCGGGACAGGGACGGCCACCCCTCCACTTT
TRBV29-1	TRBJ2-5	TRBD2	14	NA	CSAEGSGGAGTQYF	TGCAGCGCTGAGGGTAGCGGGGGGGCGGGGACCCAGTACTTC
TRBV4-2	TRBJ2-5	TRBD1	15	few	CASSQVEGGWETQYF	TGTGCCAGCAGCCAAGTGGAAGGGGGCTGGGAGACCCAGTACTTC
TRBV6-1	TRBJ2-1	TRBD2	16	few	CASSGLAGSSYNEQFF	TGTGCCAGCAGTGGATTAGCGGGAAGCTCCTACAATGAGCAGTTCTTC
TRBV20-1	TRBJ2-7	TRBD2	14	NA	CSAEGTSGDYEQYF	TGCAGTGCTGAAGGGACTAGCGGGGACTACGAGCAGTACTTC
TRBV5-1	TRBJ2-6	TRBD2	17	NA	CASSWRAGASGANVLTF	TGCGCCAGCAGCTGGCGGGCGGGAGCCTCTGGGGCCAACGTCCTGACTTTC
TRBV11-2	TRBJ2-4	TRBD2	19	NA	CASSPAGTSGSRTKNIQYF	TGTGCCAGCAGCCCCGCCGGGACTAGCGGGAGTCGTACCAAAAACATTCAGTACTTC
TRBV6-2/TRBV6-3	TRBJ2-3	TRBD2	19	NA	CASSYSRTSGRARTDTQYF	TGTGCCAGCAGTTACTCACGGACTAGCGGGAGGGCTCGGACAGATACGCAGTATTTT
TRBV7-2	TRBJ2-1	NA	12	NA	CASSLSWGEQFF	TGTGCCAGCAGCCTGAGCTGGGGTGAGCAGTTCTTC
TRBV10-3	TRBJ2-1	NA	14	few	CAISDSLLRDEQFF	TGTGCCATCAGTGACTCGCTGTTAAGGGATGAGCAGTTCTTC
TRBV7-9	TRBJ2-1	TRBD2	17	many	CASSPRGSGSSYNEQFF	TGTGCCAGCAGCCCCCGGGGTAGCGGGAGCTCCTACAATGAGCAGTTCTTC
TRBV2	TRBJ1-2	NA	15	NA	CASSDLTGPSYGYTF	TGTGCCAGCAGTGACCTGACAGGCCCCTCCTATGGCTACACCTTC
TRBV24-1	TRBJ2-1	TRBD2	18	NA	CATSDLSTSGRSYNEQFF	TGTGCCACCAGTGATCTCTCGACTAGCGGGAGGTCCTACAATGAGCAGTTCTTC
TRBV4-2	TRBJ2-7	TRBD1	17	few	CASSQDGDRGHLYEQYF	TGTGCCAGCAGCCAAGATGGAGACAGGGGCCACCTCTACGAGCAGTACTTC
TRBV3-1	TRBJ1-1	NA	15	many	CASTKDSWLNTEAFF	TGTGCCAGCACGAAGGATAGTTGGCTGAACACTGAAGCTTTCTTT
TRBV20-1	TRBJ1-1	TRBD1	16	few	CSANAGGRFQNTEAFF	TGCAGTGCTAACGCAGGGGGTCGCTTTCAGAACACTGAAGCTTTCTTT
TRBV7-2	TRBJ1-1	NA	12	NA	CASNRRGSEAFF	TGTGCCAGCAACCGACGGGGATCTGAAGCTTTCTTT
TRBV27	TRBJ2-5	NA	8	NA	CASSFPHF	TGTGCCAGCAGTTTTCCCCACTTC